The rows below give T cell receptor beta chains drawn from one sample of a study of beta chain features in type 1 diabetes. The protocol was immunoSEQ multiplex PCR, while the TCRdb copy is restricted to in-frame clones and leaves out a portion. The sample has 240,000 or so clones; 68% are singletons. The material sequenced was naive CD4+ T cells from blood. The receptors come from a man in his thirties or forties in good health. Both conserved end residues are part of each CDR3. D genes are given only for firm matches. Clone size is stated in some rows and not others, as once, few, many or a class when expanded.

v_call: TRBV10-3
clone_size: .
d_call: TRBD2
j_call: TRBJ2-7
cdr3_nt: TGTGCCATCAGTGAGTCGACTCGCGGGAGTTCAGAGCAGTACTTC
cdr3_aa: CAISESTRGSSEQYF

v_call: TRBV29-1
clone_size: .
d_call: .
j_call: TRBJ2-3
cdr3_nt: TGCAGCGTGGGTGCGTTCACAGATACGCAGTATTTT
cdr3_aa: CSVGAFTDTQYF

v_call: TRBV7-2
clone_size: .
d_call: TRBD2
j_call: TRBJ2-7
cdr3_nt: TGTGCCAGCAGCTTAGCAGGGACTAGCGCTGAGGAGCAGTACTTC
cdr3_aa: CASSLAGTSAEEQYF

v_call: TRBV30
clone_size: few
d_call: .
j_call: TRBJ2-2
cdr3_nt: TGTGCCTGGTCTTACTCCGGGGTGCGCACCGGGGAGCTGTTTTTT
cdr3_aa: CAWSYSGVRTGELFF

v_call: TRBV29-1
clone_size: few
d_call: .
j_call: TRBJ2-7
cdr3_nt: TGCAGCGTTGACCGGGGGACGAGAGGGGAGCAGTACTTC
cdr3_aa: CSVDRGTRGEQYF

v_call: TRBV9
clone_size: few
d_call: TRBD1
j_call: TRBJ2-7
cdr3_nt: TGTGCCAGCAGCGCTGGGACAGGGGGCGTATTGTACTTC
cdr3_aa: CASSAGTGGVLYF

v_call: TRBV30
clone_size: .
d_call: TRBD1
j_call: TRBJ2-3
cdr3_nt: TGTGCCTGGAGTGTGGGACAGGGGGAAACAGATACGCAGTATTTT
cdr3_aa: CAWSVGQGETDTQYF

v_call: TRBV29-1
clone_size: .
d_call: TRBD2
j_call: TRBJ2-1
cdr3_nt: TGCAGCGTTTATTCAACTAGCGGATCCTACAATGAGCAGTTCTTC
cdr3_aa: CSVYSTSGSYNEQFF

v_call: TRBV4-3
clone_size: .
d_call: TRBD2
j_call: TRBJ2-2
cdr3_nt: TGCGCCAGCAGCCAAGATGTTGGTGGGTGGCTAGCGGGCACCGGGGAGCTGTTTTTT
cdr3_aa: CASSQDVGGWLAGTGELFF

v_call: TRBV28
clone_size: .
d_call: .
j_call: TRBJ1-1
cdr3_nt: TGTGCCAGCAGTTTGGCAGACACTGAAGCTTTCTTT
cdr3_aa: CASSLADTEAFF

v_call: TRBV28
clone_size: .
d_call: .
j_call: TRBJ1-5
cdr3_nt: TGTGCCAGCAGTTCCCCGCGGGAGGGAGGTCAGCCCCAGCATTTT
cdr3_aa: CASSSPREGGQPQHF

v_call: TRBV10-3
clone_size: .
d_call: .
j_call: TRBJ2-1
cdr3_nt: TGTGCCATCAGTGAGTTCGAGGGGCAAATCTACAATGAGCAGTTCTTC
cdr3_aa: CAISEFEGQIYNEQFF